The 6 T cell receptor beta chains presented below share a single source sample, sequenced in a study of cytomegalovirus exposure and HLA in healthy donors. Here immunoSEQ multiplex PCR was the method, and the copy in TCRdb shows in-frame clones only, minus some. The data hold around 140,000 clones, with about 94% observed a single time. Material: PBMCs. These receptors were collected from a man between 18 and 35 years old in good health and CMV-seropositive.

This clone showed up just once. The rearrangement links TRBV4-1 to TRBJ2-7; 8 positions agree with TRBD2. Germline CDR1 reads MGHRA; CDR2 reads YSYEKL. The ends lost 0 bases at V and 4 bases at J; junction bases unmatched: 2. This CDR3 comprises 14 residues. Written as DNA, the CDR3 is TGCGCCAGCAGCCAAGATCGGGAGGGTTACGAGCAGTACTTC. It translates to CASSQDREGYEQYF.

The chain joins TRBV28 to TRBJ1-2; D uncertain. CDR1 is MDHEN, CDR2 SYDVKM, per germline. CDR3 size: 17 residues. V gave up 5 bases and J gave up 4 bases, with 23 bases separating them. The CDR3 reads CASSLPYEEGRVYGYTF. CDR3 nucleotide sequence: TGTGCCAGCAGTCTTCCATATGAGGAGGGTAGGGTCTATGGCTACACCTTC.

This chain connects TRBV19 to TRBJ1-2, with TRBD1 matching over 7 bases. The CDR3 loop spans 12 amino acids. After removal of 9 bases from V and 7 bases from J, the junction contained 8 bases not matched to a gene. Per germline, CDR1 LNHDA and CDR2 SQIVND (reference sequence). The CDR3 coding sequence is TGTGCCAGCCGCCGACAGGGCCGTGGCTACACCTTC. Protein product: CASRRQGRGYTF.

J is TRBJ2-5 and V is TRBV7-8, with 8 bases identical to TRBD1. Germline V CDR1 and CDR2: SGHVS, FQNEAQ. J gave up 5 bases and V 3 bases, and 8 bases lay outside the gene matches. The CDR3 covers 15 residues. The CDR3 loop reads CASSLLGQAKETQYF. The CDR3 bases are TGTGCCAGCAGCTTGCTGGGACAGGCCAAGGAGACCCAGTACTTC.

The chain uses TRBV28 and TRBJ2-7; D possibly corresponds to TRBD1 (6 bases). The germline gives CDR1 MDHEN, CDR2 SYDVKM. V dropped 7 bases and J dropped 0 bases, with 7 bases sitting between them. The CDR3 is 12 amino acids. CDR3 coding DNA: TGTGCCAGCATAGGGGGCTCCTACGAGCAGTACTTC. This encodes CASIGGSYEQYF.

This chain uses TRBV28 with TRBJ2-1; tentative D call: TRBD2 (6 bases). The V gene lost 6 bases and the J gene lost 13 bases, with 13 bases spanning the gap. This CDR3 is built from 11 residues. The germline V gene has CDR1 MDHEN and CDR2 SYDVKM. This chain's CDR3 is CASSPGLSQFF. The CDR3 nucleotides read TGTGCCAGCAGCCCGGGACTGTCTCAGTTCTTC.